The 15 T cell receptor beta chains in this list originate from one sample, sequenced in a study of post-analysis software for immune sequencing data. Each TCR beta cDNA library carried unique molecular identifiers. From the PCR reads, TCRdb called clonotypes with MiXCR, one entry per CDR3 protein. This table has 750,000 to 900,000 distinct CDR3 sequences, more than 45% appearing once. The antigens of these receptors remain unknown. General observations from the study: Patients had higher frequencies than controls of roughly five TRBV segments, including TRBV5-6, TRBV5-1 and TRBV20-1.

Sequences were obtained from blood. The receptors come from a girl aged 10 to 17 with multiple sclerosis.

This clonotype was observed a few times. V usage is TRBV6-6 and J usage is TRBJ2-5; D is unclear. The CDR3 runs to 12 residues. In germline, CDR1 is MNHNY, CDR2 SVGAGI (reference sequence). With 7 bases removed from V and 4 bases from J, the gap between germline ends came to 10 bases. Here the CDR3 DNA reads TGTGCCAGCACTGGGGATTCAGAGACCCAGTACTTC. Translating it yields CASTGDSETQYF.

This clonotype was counted between two and nine times. CDR3 residues: CASSQELAENTQYF. The CDR3 DNA is TGTGCCAGCAGCCAAGAGTTAGCGGAAAATACGCAGTATTTT. V usage is TRBV3-1 and J usage is TRBJ2-3; D may be TRBD2 (6 bases). The V gene lost 0 bases and the J gene lost 7 bases, with 11 bases spanning the gap. Germline CDR1 LGHDT, CDR2 YNNKEL (reference sequence). This CDR3 spans 14 amino acids.

This rearrangement joins TRBV6-5 to TRBJ1-2, with D unclear. The CDR3 contains 14 residues. Germline loops: CDR1 MNHEY, CDR2 SVGAGI. The V end lost 7 bases, the J end lost 6 bases, and 18 bases lay between the germline ends. The CDR3 is CASTAHSGFDGYTF. DNA of the CDR3: TGTGCCAGCACCGCCCACTCGGGGTTCGATGGCTACACCTTC.

The chain has TRBV30 and TRBJ1-2, with TRBD1 as a possible D gene (5 bases). The germline V and J ends were trimmed by 3 bases and 8 bases, with 16 bases remaining between them. The CDR3 runs to 13 residues. The V gene's germline CDR1 is GTSNPN and CDR2 SVGIG (reference sequence). The CDR3 sequence: CAWSQGDWVGYTF. The CDR3 DNA reads TGTGCCTGGAGCCAAGGGGACTGGGTCGGCTACACCTTC.

This clonotype was observed once. The chain has TRBV5-1 and TRBJ2-1; unclear D gene. V shed 0 bases and J shed 0 bases, with 10 bases lying between them. The CDR3 is 16 amino acids. Germline loops: CDR1 SGHRS, CDR2 YFSETQ. CDR3 protein: CASSLASLSSYNEQFF. CDR3 bases: TGCGCCAGCAGCTTGGCCTCACTTAGCTCCTACAATGAGCAGTTCTTC.

This clonotype occurred a few times. The rearrangement uses TRBV29-1 and TRBJ2-1, with D unresolved. Germline V gene sequence: CDR1 SQVTM, CDR2 ANQGSEA. The CDR3 consists of 8 residues. CDR3 residues: CSANEQFF. Here the CDR3 DNA reads TGCAGTGCCAATGAGCAGTTCTTC.

There are a few counts of this clonotype. The chain combines TRBV28 with TRBJ1-6; D is undetermined. CDR1 MDHEN and CDR2 SYDVKM come from the germline V gene. V lost 2 bases to trimming and J lost 8 bases, with 10 bases between them. The CDR3 covers 14 residues. As DNA, the CDR3 is TGTGCCAGCAGTTTAGGTGGCGACTATTCACCCCTCCACTTT. This encodes CASSLGGDYSPLHF.

The chain is built from TRBV20-1 and TRBJ1-6; no reliable D call. The CDR3 spans 11 residues. Trimming pared 0 bases from V and 17 bases from J, leaving 11 bases between. CDR1 is DFQATT, CDR2 SNEGSKA, per germline (reference sequence). The CDR3 protein is CSARDTTLIHF. CDR3 DNA: TGCAGTGCTAGAGATACCACACTTATCCACTTT.

This clonotype was counted a few times. The gene calls are TRBV5-6 and TRBJ2-5; 7 nucleotides agree with TRBD2. The CDR3 contains 15 residues. The junction had 8 bases not matched to a gene; V was cut back by 3 bases and J by 3 bases. The germline V gene has CDR1 SGHDT and CDR2 YYEEEE. The CDR3 loop reads CASSWLFGGEETQYF. CDR3 coding DNA: TGTGCCAGCAGCTGGCTCTTTGGGGGGGAAGAGACCCAGTACTTC. Supplemented by reference TRBV5-6 and TRBJ2-5, the full variable domain reads DAGVTQSPTHLIKTRGQQVTLRCSPKSGHDTVSWYQQALGQGPQFIFQYYEEEERQRGNFPDRFSGHQFPNYSSELNVNALLLGDSALYLCASSWLFGGEETQYFGPGTRLLVL.

This clonotype was seen only a few times. The rearrangement uses TRBV24-1 and TRBJ2-5; TRBD1 matches 8 bases. Germline values: CDR1 KGHDR, CDR2 SFDVKD. The CDR3 is made up of 16 amino acids. J was trimmed by 5 bases and V by 7 bases; bases with no gene match: 14. CDR3 sequence: CATSHPAQGASETQYF. Here the CDR3 DNA reads TGTGCCACCAGCCACCCTGCCCAGGGGGCGTCGGAGACCCAGTACTTC.

The chain employs TRBV12-3 or TRBV12-4 and TRBJ2-1, with D perhaps TRBD2 (6 bases). This CDR3 is 13 amino acids long. Trimming removed 5 bases from V and 8 bases from J, with 13 bases in between. This CDR3 reads CASSVPSGDEQFF. CDR3 nucleotides: TGTGCCAGCAGTGTCCCATCGGGGGATGAGCAGTTCTTC.

This clonotype was found once. The gene calls are TRBV12-3 or TRBV12-4 and TRBJ2-4, with a possible D match to TRBD2 (5 bases). Trimming removed 2 bases from V and 0 bases from J, with 8 bases in between. The CDR3 length is 15 residues. The CDR3 loop is CASSLSGVAKNIQYF. The CDR3 DNA sequence: TGTGCCAGCAGTTTAAGCGGTGTAGCCAAAAACATTCAGTACTTC.

The chain employs TRBV7-2 and TRBJ2-5; a weak D match, TRBD1 (6 bases). The V and J ends lost 2 bases and 2 bases respectively, with 12 bases between them. CDR3 length: 15 amino acids. Germline lookup yields CDR1 SGHTA and CDR2 FQGNSA. The CDR3 loop is CASSLNRQAQETQYF. The DNA of the CDR3 is TGTGCCAGCAGCTTAAACCGACAGGCTCAAGAGACCCAGTACTTC. The whole variable domain, filled in from reference TRBV7-2 and TRBJ2-5, reads GAGVSQSPSNKVTEKGKDVELRCDPISGHTALYWYRQSLGQGLEFLIYFQGNSAPDKSGLPSDRFSAERTGGSVSTLTIQRTQQEDSAVYLCASSLNRQAQETQYFGPGTRLLVL.

V usage is TRBV27 and J usage is TRBJ2-3; 7 bases are shared with TRBD2. The CDR3 loop spans 14 amino acids. V shed 1 base and J 6 bases; nucleotides not matched to a gene: 4. Germline-derived CDR1 and CDR2 are MNHEY and SMNVEV (reference sequence). The CDR3: CASSLFAGVDTQYF. Written as DNA, the CDR3 is TGTGCCAGCAGTTTATTCGCGGGGGTTGATACGCAGTATTTT.

The genes are TRBV2 and TRBJ2-5; no reliable D call. With 4 bases removed from V and 4 bases from J, the gap between germline ends came to 10 bases. Germline values: CDR1 SNHLY, CDR2 FYNNEI. This CDR3 spans 13 amino acids. The CDR3 spells CASSGNRIETQYF. In DNA form, the CDR3 reads TGTGCCAGCAGTGGAAACCGGATAGAGACCCAGTACTTC.